Below, 18 T cell receptor beta chains from the same sample are listed, as sequenced in a study of vaccination and CD4 T cells after COVID-19. Antigen specificity for these receptors is unknown. The study sequenced cultured CD4+ T cell DNA using the Oncomine TCR Beta short-read assay. TCRdb re-analysed the PCR reads in MiXCR, keeping a single row per CDR3 protein. Among about 14,000 distinct CDR3 sequences, around 45% were seen once, and the ten largest hold about 15%. Indicated treatment: approximately nine-day PBMC culture with coronavirus spike peptide pools or control peptides (ViraFEST assay). The source material was cultured CD4+ T cells from blood. The receptors were sampled from a human donor with COVID-19.

Concerning this clonotype itself: Its ends do not fully match the called genes, so a read error is possible. V is TRBV11-3 and J is TRBJ1-2; D gene unclear. Germline CDR1 SGHNT, CDR2 YENEEA. This CDR3 is built from 18 residues. CDR3: CAGSSAGASHNYGSGYTF. CDR3 bases: TGTGCCGGCAGCTCCGCCGGCGCCTCTCACAACTATGGATCAGGCTACACCTTC.

Only a few counts were recorded for this clonotype. The chain carries TRBV20-1 and TRBJ1-1; D gene unclear. The CDR3 totals 11 residues. Trimming left V 2 bases short and J 5 bases short, with 6 bases between. From germline, CDR1 is DFQATT and CDR2 SNEGSKA (reference sequence). This CDR3 reads CSARKATEAFF. The CDR3 DNA reads as TGCAGTGCTAGAAAGGCGACTGAAGCTTTCTTT.

This clonotype was counted a single time. The CDR3 region is CASVPQRGNQPQHF. CDR3 in DNA: TGTGCCAGCGTTCCCCAGCGTGGCAATCAGCCCCAGCATTTT. The gene calls are TRBV28 and TRBJ1-5; D gene ambiguous. CDR1 is MDHEN, CDR2 SYDVKM, per germline. V lost 8 bases and J lost 2, with 13 bases in between. The CDR3 totals 14 residues.

The chain has TRBV27 and TRBJ1-2; D uncertain. Germline loops: CDR1 MNHEY, CDR2 SMNVEV (reference sequence). The V end was cut by 3 bases, the J end by 8 bases, with 19 bases between. This CDR3 has 15 amino acids. The CDR3 DNA is TGTGCCAGCAGTTTTCCGGGCCTTTACGGCCGGGGCTACACCTTC. It is translated as CASSFPGLYGRGYTF.

The V gene is TRBV20-1, the J gene TRBJ2-7; D gene unclear. V was trimmed by 2 bases and J by 3 bases, leaving 17 bases between them. In germline, CDR1 is DFQATT, CDR2 SNEGSKA (reference sequence). The CDR3 has 15 residues. The CDR3: CSARTSETRDYEQYF. In DNA, the CDR3 is TGCAGTGCTAGAACCTCTGAGACGCGCGACTACGAGCAGTACTTC.

In its sample, this clonotype was seen a few times. The rearrangement joins TRBV9 to TRBJ2-7; the match to TRBD1 covers 9 bases. The germline V gene encodes CDR1 SGDLS and CDR2 YYNGEE. J lost 6 bases, V lost 3 bases, and 7 bases had no gene match. This CDR3 comprises 14 residues. In DNA form, the CDR3 reads TGTGCCAGCAGCGCAACAGGGGGCGTCGGCGAGCAGTACTTC. Amino acid sequence: CASSATGGVGEQYF. The full variable domain, in which reference TRBV9 and TRBJ2-7 provide the parts outside the CDR3, is DSGVTQTPKHLITATGQRVTLRCSPRSGDLSVYWYQQSLDQGLQFLIQYYNGEERAKGNILERFSAQQFPDLHSELNLSSLELGDSALYFCASSATGGVGEQYFGPGTRLTVT.

This chain links TRBV27 with TRBJ1-3, with TRBD1 matching over 9 bases. This CDR3 has 15 amino acids. The trim removed 5 bases at V and 0 bases at J, leaving 2 bases unmatched. Germline assignment: CDR1 MNHEY and CDR2 SMNVEV (reference sequence). CDR3: CASSRQGVSGNTIYF. Written as DNA, the CDR3 is TGTGCCAGCAGTAGACAGGGGGTCTCTGGAAACACCATATATTTT.

The V and J genes are TRBV20-1 and TRBJ1-4, with 7 bases matching TRBD1. This CDR3 contains 14 residues. The J segment lost 3 bases and the V segment lost 8 bases, leaving 9 bases of the junction unmatched. Germline assignment: CDR1 DFQATT and CDR2 SNEGSKA (reference sequence). The DNA of the CDR3 is TGCAGTCCCCAGACAGGGACCGCTAATGAAAAACTGTTTTTT. Amino acids: CSPQTGTANEKLFF.

This sequence joins TRBV5-1 and TRBJ2-5; D gene ambiguous. The V and J ends lost 4 bases and 1 base respectively, with 23 bases between them. Germline loops: CDR1 SGHRS, CDR2 YFSETQ. The length of the CDR3 is 18 residues. In DNA, the CDR3 is TGCGCCAGCAGCCAAGGACGGCGGAGCCCTAGGGCCCAAGAGACCCAGTACTTC. Its protein product is CASSQGRRSPRAQETQYF. The full variable domain, its missing parts supplied by reference TRBV5-1 and TRBJ2-5, is KAGVTQTPRYLIKTRGQQVTLSCSPISGHRSVSWYQQTPGQGLQFLFEYFSETQRNKGNFPGRFSGRQFSNSRSEMNVSTLELGDSALYLCASSQGRRSPRAQETQYFGPGTRLLVL.

This clonotype was seen a few times. V gene TRBV7-9 combines with J gene TRBJ2-1; 14 bases agree with TRBD2. V dropped 5 bases and J dropped 7; count of bases not matched to a gene: 16. Germline V gene data show CDR1 as SEHNR and CDR2 as FQNEAQ (reference sequence). This CDR3 spans 19 amino acids. The CDR3 region is CASSLVTSGGGVVLNEQFF. In DNA, the CDR3 is TGTGCCAGCAGCCTCGTGACTAGCGGGGGGGGCGTGGTGCTGAATGAGCAGTTCTTC.

The gene calls are TRBV9 and TRBJ2-5, with a possible D match to TRBD2 (5 bases). V shed 0 bases and J shed 6 bases, with 21 bases lying between them. This CDR3 is built from 17 residues. Germline assignment: CDR1 SGDLS and CDR2 YYNGEE. In nucleotides, the CDR3 is TGTGCCAGCAGCGTAGAGGCGGAGGACCTCCTAGGAAAGACCCAGTACTTC. Protein product: CASSVEAEDLLGKTQYF.

The chain carries TRBV24-1 and TRBJ2-7; 10 bases align to TRBD1. V shed 3 bases and J 3 bases; nucleotides not matched to a gene: 4. Germline values: CDR1 KGHDR, CDR2 SFDVKD. The CDR3 totals 15 residues. As DNA, the CDR3 is TGTGCCACCAGTGATGGGACAGGGGAAAACTACGAGCAGTACTTC. It translates to CATSDGTGENYEQYF.

This chain connects TRBV28 to TRBJ2-3; 7 bases align to TRBD1. The CDR3 runs 14 residues. V lost 7 bases and J lost 6; bases outside the gene matches: 10. Germline assignment: CDR1 MDHEN and CDR2 SYDVKM. CDR3 in amino acids: CASTSRGRGDTQYF. DNA for the CDR3: TGTGCCAGCACCTCTAGGGGGCGCGGGGATACGCAGTATTTT. The full variable domain, rest sourced from reference TRBV28 and TRBJ2-3, is DVKVTQSSRYLVKRTGEKVFLECVQDMDHENMFWYRQDPGLGLRLIYFSYDVKMKEKGDIPEGYSVSREKKERFSLILESASTNQTSMYLCASTSRGRGDTQYFGPGTRLTVL.

The gene calls are TRBV6-1 and TRBJ1-6; 9 bases map to TRBD1. Germline CDR1 is MNHNS and CDR2 is SASEGT. The CDR3 has 15 residues. Germline trimming cut 6 bases from V and 9 bases from J; bases unmatched to any gene: 9. CDR3 region: CASRPRDRVGSPLHF. As DNA, the CDR3 is TGTGCCAGCAGACCCCGGGACAGGGTCGGTTCACCCCTCCACTTT.

This clonotype was detected a few times. The chain couples TRBV20-1 to TRBJ1-1; unclear D gene. This CDR3 region has 16 residues. CDR1 and CDR2 from the germline V gene are DFQATT and SNEGSKA (reference sequence). V was clipped by 1 base and J by 1 base, with 16 bases between them. In nucleotides, the CDR3 is TGCAGTGCTAGAGCTGCGGGAAGACCGGGGAACACTGAAGCTTTCTTT. The encoded protein is CSARAAGRPGNTEAFF.

This clonotype was observed a few times. V is TRBV25-1 and J is TRBJ2-4; D gene ambiguous. The V and J ends lost 1 base and 1 base respectively, with 2 bases between them. The CDR3 has 13 residues. Looked up from germline, CDR1 is MGHDK and CDR2 is SYGVNS. CDR3 nucleotides: TGTGCCAGCAGTGAATCTGCCAAAAACATTCAGTACTTC. Protein product: CASSESAKNIQYF. Using reference TRBV25-1 and TRBJ2-4 for the parts outside the CDR3, the full variable domain is EADIYQTPRYLVIGTGKKITLECSQTMGHDKMYWYQQDPGMELHLIHYSYGVNSTEKGDLSSESTVSRIRTEHFPLTLESARPSHTSQYLCASSESAKNIQYFGAGTRLSVL.

This clonotype was seen a few times. The DNA of the CDR3 is TGCAGTGCTAGCGCAGGGCTTAGCTCCTATAATTCACCCCTCCACTTT. Protein sequence: CSASAGLSSYNSPLHF. The chain is built from TRBV20-1 and TRBJ1-6; D is perhaps TRBD1 (5 bases). Trimming pared 3 bases from V and 0 bases from J, leaving 12 bases between. CDR3 length: 16 amino acids. Germline lookup yields CDR1 DFQATT and CDR2 SNEGSKA (reference sequence).

The sample holds a few counts of this clonotype. V is TRBV20-1 and J is TRBJ2-3, with D possibly TRBD2 on 7 matching bases. Germline values: CDR1 DFQATT, CDR2 SNEGSKA (reference sequence). V gave up 5 bases and J gave up 6 bases, with 15 bases separating them. This CDR3 contains 13 residues. CDR3 amino acids: CSAPLGGPDTQYF. The CDR3, as DNA: TGCAGTGCTCCCTTGGGGGGGCCGGATACGCAGTATTTT.